This T cell receptor beta chain was recovered during a study of regulatory T cells in long-lasting Graves disease. From germline, CDR1 is MNHEY and CDR2 SMNVEV (reference sequence). V gave up 5 bases and J gave up 6 bases, with 14 bases separating them. The CDR3 loop spans 15 amino acids. Both iRepertoire HTBI primers and Arm-PCR of CDR3 regions were used to build the TCR beta libraries. TCRdb reanalysed the multiplex PCR reads using MiXCR and keeps one entry per CDR3 protein. There are about 540,000 distinct CDR3 sequences in the sample; 13% occur only once, and roughly a tenth lies in the top ten. This clonotype was counted at least ten times. Time point defined: newly diagnosed GD, antithyroid drugs for less than 3 months. PBMCs provided the RNA from which the TCR library was made. The same sample was also used in a study of T cells in Graves' hyperthyroidism and ophthalmopathy. From that report: Separating ophthalmopathy from stable hyperthyroidism was achieved by a 13 V-J model.

The chain carries TRBV27 and TRBJ1-6; no firm D call. The specimen was peripheral blood mononuclear cells (PBMCs), collected at new diagnosis, from a patient treated with antithyroid drugs. This clonotype was obtained from a man aged 25 to 40 with Graves disease. The CDR3 sequence is CASSKNSGINSPLHF. The CDR3 nucleotides are TGTGCCAGCAGTAAGAACAGTGGGATTAATTCACCCCTCCACTTT.